Here is one TCR beta chain with its context. Its antigen is unidentified. This sample is drawn from a study of memory CD4+ T cells and cytomegalovirus serostatus. Study in general: This sample comes from healthy Belgian adults, about nine CMV seropositive, some 22 seronegative. Notes on the study in general: About 40% of the roughly 160 known CMV-associated TCRbeta sequences appeared in CD4+ memory.

The sort gate was single viable CD3+CD4+CD8-CD45RO+ cells for memory CD4+ T cells. Donors' CMV status reflects serum IgG against pp150, pp28, p38, p52. Under the authors' procedure: After removing out-of-frame reads, around 2.2 million distinct TCRbeta sequences remained. TCRdb's table, derived via immunoSEQ multiplex PCR, lists solely in-frame clones and lacks some. That table supplies the V and J calls and clone size; D and trimming were determined from the DNA. This sample has around 99,000 clones, with 80% found just once. The V end lost 5 bases, the J end lost 1 base, and 15 bases lay between the germline ends. This CDR3 is built from 14 residues. In germline, CDR1 is SQVTM, CDR2 ANQGSEA.

This TCR derives from an adult in good health and CMV-seropositive. The rearrangement links TRBV29-1 to TRBJ2-7; weak D call: TRBD1 (6 bases). The material sequenced was memory CD4+ T cells from blood. In DNA form, the CDR3 reads TGCAGCGTTCACATCGCAGGGGTATCCTACGAGCAGTACTTC. As protein: CSVHIAGVSYEQYF.